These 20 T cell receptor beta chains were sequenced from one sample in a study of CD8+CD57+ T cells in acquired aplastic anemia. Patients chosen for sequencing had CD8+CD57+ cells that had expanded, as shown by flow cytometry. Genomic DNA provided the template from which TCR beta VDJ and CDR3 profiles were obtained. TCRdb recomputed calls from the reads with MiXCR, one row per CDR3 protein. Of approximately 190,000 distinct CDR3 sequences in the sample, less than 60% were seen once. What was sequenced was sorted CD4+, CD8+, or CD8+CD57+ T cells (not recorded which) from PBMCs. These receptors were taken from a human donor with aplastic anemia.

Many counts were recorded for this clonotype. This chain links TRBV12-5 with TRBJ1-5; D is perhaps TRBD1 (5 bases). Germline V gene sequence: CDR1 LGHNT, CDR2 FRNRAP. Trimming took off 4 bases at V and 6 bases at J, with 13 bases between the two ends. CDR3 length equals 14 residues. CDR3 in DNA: TGTGCTAGTGGTTCCGTGGGGGTACCTCAGCCCCAGCATTTT. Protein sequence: CASGSVGVPQPQHF. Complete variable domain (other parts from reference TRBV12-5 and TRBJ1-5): DARVTQTPRHKVTEMGQEVTMRCQPILGHNTVFWYRQTMMQGLELLAYFRNRAPLDDSGMPKDRFSAEMPDATLATLKIQPSEPRDSAVYFCASGSVGVPQPQHFGDGTRLSIL.

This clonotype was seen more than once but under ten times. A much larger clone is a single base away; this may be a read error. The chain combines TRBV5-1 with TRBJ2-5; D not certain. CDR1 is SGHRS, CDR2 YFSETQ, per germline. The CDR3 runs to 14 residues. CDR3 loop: CASVQSAAQGTQYF. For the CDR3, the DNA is TGCGCCAGTGTACAATCAGCAGCCCAAGGGACCCAGTACTTC.

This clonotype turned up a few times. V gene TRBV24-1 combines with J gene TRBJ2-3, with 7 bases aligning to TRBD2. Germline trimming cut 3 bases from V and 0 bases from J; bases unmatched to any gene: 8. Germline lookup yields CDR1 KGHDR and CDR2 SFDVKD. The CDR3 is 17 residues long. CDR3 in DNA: TGTGCCACCAGTGATCCACGGGGGGAAATAAGCACAGATACGCAGTATTTT. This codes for CATSDPRGEISTDTQYF.

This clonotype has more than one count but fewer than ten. CDR3: CSARDQGSPLHF. The CDR3 DNA reads as TGCAGTGCTAGAGACCAGGGCTCACCCCTCCACTTT. The chain links TRBV20-1 to TRBJ1-6; D possibly corresponds to TRBD1 (5 bases). Germline V gives CDR1 DFQATT, CDR2 SNEGSKA (reference sequence). The germline V and J ends were trimmed by 0 bases and 10 bases, with 7 bases remaining between them. The CDR3 sequence is 12 residues long.

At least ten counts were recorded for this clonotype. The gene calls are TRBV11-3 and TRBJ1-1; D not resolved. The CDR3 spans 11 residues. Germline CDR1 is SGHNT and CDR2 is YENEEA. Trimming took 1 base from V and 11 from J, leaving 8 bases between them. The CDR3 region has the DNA TGTGCCAGCAGCTTAGGAGGGTGGGCTTTCTTT. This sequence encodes CASSLGGWAFF.

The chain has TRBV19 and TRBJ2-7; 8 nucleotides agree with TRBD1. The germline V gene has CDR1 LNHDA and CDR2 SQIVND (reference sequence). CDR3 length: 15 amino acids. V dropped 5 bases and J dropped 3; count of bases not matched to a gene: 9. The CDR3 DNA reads TGTGCCAGTAGTCAAAAACTCGGGACAGGCTACGAGCAGTACTTC. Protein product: CASSQKLGTGYEQYF.

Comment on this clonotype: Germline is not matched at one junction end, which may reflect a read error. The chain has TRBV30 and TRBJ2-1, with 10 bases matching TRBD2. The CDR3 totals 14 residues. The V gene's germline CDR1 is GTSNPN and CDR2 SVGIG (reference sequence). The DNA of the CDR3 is TGTGCCTGGTCTAGCGGGAGCCTCTACAATGAGCGGTTCTTC. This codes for CAWSSGSLYNERFF.

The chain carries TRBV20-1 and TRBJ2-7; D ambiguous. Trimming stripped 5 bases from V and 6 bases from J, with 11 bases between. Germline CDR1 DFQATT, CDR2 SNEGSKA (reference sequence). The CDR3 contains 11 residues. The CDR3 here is CSASQASEQYF. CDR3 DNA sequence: TGCAGTGCTTCGCAAGCGTCCGAGCAGTACTTC.

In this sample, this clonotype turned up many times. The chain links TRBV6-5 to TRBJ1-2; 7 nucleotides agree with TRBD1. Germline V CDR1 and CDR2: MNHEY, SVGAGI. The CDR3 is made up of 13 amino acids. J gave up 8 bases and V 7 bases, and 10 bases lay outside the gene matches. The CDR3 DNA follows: TGTGCCAGCACCGCGCTACAGGGGCGGGGCTACACCTTC. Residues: CASTALQGRGYTF.

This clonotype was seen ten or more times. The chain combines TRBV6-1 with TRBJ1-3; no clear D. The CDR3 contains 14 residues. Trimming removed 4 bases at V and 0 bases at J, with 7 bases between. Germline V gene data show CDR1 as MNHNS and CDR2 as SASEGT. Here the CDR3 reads CASSGFSSGNTIYF. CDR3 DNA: TGTGCCAGCAGTGGGTTCAGCTCTGGAAACACCATATATTTT.

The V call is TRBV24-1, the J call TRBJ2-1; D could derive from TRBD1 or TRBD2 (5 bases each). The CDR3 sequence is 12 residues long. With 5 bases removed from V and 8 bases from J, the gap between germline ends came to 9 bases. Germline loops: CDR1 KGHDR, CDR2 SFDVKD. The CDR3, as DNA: TGTGCCACCAGTGCGAGGGACGATGAGCAGTTCTTC. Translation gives CATSARDDEQFF.

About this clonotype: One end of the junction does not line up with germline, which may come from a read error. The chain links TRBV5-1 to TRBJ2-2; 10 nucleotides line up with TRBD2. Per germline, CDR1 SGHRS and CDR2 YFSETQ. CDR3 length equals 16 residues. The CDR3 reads CASSWLAGVSTEELFF. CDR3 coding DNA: TGCGCCAGCAGCTGGCTAGCGGGAGTTTCCACCGAGGAGCTGTTTTTT.

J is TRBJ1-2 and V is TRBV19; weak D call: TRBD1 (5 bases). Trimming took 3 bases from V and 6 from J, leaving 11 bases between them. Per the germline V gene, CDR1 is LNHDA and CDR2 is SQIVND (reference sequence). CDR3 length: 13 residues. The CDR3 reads CASSIGRGNGYTF. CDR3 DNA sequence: TGTGCCAGTAGTATTGGTCGGGGGAATGGCTACACCTTC. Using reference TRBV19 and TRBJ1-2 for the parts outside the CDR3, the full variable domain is DGGITQSPKYLFRKEGQNVTLSCEQNLNHDAMYWYRQDPGQGLRLIYYSQIVNDFQKGDIAEGYSVSREKKESFPLTVTSAQKNPTAFYLCASSIGRGNGYTFGSGTRLTVV.

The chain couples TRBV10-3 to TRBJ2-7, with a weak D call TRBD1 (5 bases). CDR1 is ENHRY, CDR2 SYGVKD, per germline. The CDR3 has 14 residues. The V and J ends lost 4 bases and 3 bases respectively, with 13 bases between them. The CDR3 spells CAISVQGSNYEQYF. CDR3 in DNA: TGTGCCATCAGTGTCCAGGGAAGCAACTACGAGCAGTACTTC.

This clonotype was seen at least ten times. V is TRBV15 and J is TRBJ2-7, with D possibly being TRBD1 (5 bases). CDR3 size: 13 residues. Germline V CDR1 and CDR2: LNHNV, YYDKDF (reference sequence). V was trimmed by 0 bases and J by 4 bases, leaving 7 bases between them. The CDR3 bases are TGTGCCACCAGCAGAGAGACAGTATACGAGCAGTACTTC. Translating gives CATSRETVYEQYF.

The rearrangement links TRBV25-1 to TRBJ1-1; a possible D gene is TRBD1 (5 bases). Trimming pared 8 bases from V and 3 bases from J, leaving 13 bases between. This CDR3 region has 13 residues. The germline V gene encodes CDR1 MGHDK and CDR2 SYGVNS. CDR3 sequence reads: CASGTTGDTEAFF. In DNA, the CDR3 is TGTGCCAGCGGGACCACGGGGGACACTGAAGCTTTCTTT.

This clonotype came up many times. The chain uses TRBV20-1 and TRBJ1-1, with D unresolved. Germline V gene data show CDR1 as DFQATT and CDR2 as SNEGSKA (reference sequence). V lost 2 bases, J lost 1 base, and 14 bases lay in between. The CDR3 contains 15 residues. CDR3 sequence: CSARIGRRENTEAFF. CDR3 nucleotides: TGCAGTGCTAGAATAGGGAGGCGGGAGAACACTGAAGCTTTCTTT.

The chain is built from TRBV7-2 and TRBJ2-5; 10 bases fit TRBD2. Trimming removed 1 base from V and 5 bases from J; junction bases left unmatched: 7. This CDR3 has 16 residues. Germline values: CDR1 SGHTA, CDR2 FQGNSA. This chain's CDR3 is CASSLESGRGSETQYF. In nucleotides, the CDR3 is TGTGCCAGCAGCTTAGAAAGCGGGAGGGGGTCGGAGACCCAGTACTTC.

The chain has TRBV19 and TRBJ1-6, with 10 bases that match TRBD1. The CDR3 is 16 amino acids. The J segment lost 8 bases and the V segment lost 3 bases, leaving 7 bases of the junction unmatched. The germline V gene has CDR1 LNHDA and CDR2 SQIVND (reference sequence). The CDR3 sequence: CASSILGTGDYSPLHF. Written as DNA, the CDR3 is TGTGCCAGTAGTATCCTCGGGACAGGGGACTATTCACCCCTCCACTTT.

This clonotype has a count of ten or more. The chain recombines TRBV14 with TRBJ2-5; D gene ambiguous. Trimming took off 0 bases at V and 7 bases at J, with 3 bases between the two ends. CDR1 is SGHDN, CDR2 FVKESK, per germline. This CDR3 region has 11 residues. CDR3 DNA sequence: TGTGCCAGCAGCCAAGAGGTGACCCAGTACTTC. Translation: CASSQEVTQYF.